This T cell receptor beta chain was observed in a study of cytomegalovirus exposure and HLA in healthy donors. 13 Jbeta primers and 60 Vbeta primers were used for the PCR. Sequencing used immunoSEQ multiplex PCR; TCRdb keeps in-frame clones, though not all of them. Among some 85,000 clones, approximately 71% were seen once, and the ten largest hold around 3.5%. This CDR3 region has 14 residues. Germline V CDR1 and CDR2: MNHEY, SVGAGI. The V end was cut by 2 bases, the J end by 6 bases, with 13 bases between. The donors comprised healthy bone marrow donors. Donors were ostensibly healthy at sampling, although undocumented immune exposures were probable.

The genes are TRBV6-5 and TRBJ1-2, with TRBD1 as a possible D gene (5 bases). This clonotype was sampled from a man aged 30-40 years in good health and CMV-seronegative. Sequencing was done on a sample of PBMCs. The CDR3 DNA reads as TGTGCCAGCAGTTACCGGGGGGGAGCTGATGGCTACACCTTC. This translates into CASSYRGGADGYTF.